Listed here are 31 T cell receptor beta chains from one sample, sequenced in a study of blood T cell dynamics during melanoma immunotherapy. Some clones are missing from TCRdb's copy, which holds only in-frame ones; the method was immunoSEQ multiplex PCR. This table holds thousands of clones, 80% to 85% found once. Time point given: pre-treatment baseline. This specimen consisted of blood, obtained from a patient treated with checkpoint blockade. These receptor sequences come from a human donor with melanoma. Some clones in this sample may be carry-over from other donors' samples.

The chain combines TRBV5-1 with TRBJ1-1, with TRBD1 identical over 7 bases. The germline CDR1 and CDR2 sequences are SGHRS and YFSETQ. This CDR3 is built from 16 residues. The J segment lost 1 base and the V segment lost 4 bases, leaving 10 bases of the junction unmatched. The CDR3 reads CASSPRQGRGNTEAFF. CDR3 coding DNA: TGCGCCAGCAGCCCCCGACAGGGACGGGGGAACACTGAAGCTTTCTTT.

This chain links TRBV30 with TRBJ1-6; D ambiguous. Trimming cost V 0 bases and J 0 bases, with 9 bases left between them. CDR3 length equals 16 residues. CDR1 GTSNPN and CDR2 SVGIG come from the germline V gene (reference sequence). Here the CDR3 DNA reads TGTGCCTGGAGTGTACGAGGGCTCTCCTATAATTCACCCCTCCACTTT. It translates to CAWSVRGLSYNSPLHF. Filled out from reference TRBV30 and TRBJ1-6, the complete variable domain reads SQTIHQWPATLVQPVGSPLSLECTVEGTSNPNLYWYRQAAGRGLQLLFYSVGIGQISSEVPQNLSASRPQDRQFILSSKKLLLSDSGFYLCAWSVRGLSYNSPLHFGNGTRLTVT.

This chain connects TRBV29-1 to TRBJ1-1; unclear D gene. The germline CDR1 and CDR2 sequences are SQVTM and ANQGSEA. The V gene lost 6 bases and the J gene lost 1 base, with 12 bases spanning the gap. The CDR3 covers 13 residues. The DNA for the CDR3 is TGCAGCGTCGCGGACGTAAAGAACACTGAAGCTTTCTTT. This sequence encodes CSVADVKNTEAFF.

The chain recombines TRBV29-1 with TRBJ2-7; 7 positions match TRBD1. This CDR3 spans 12 amino acids. CDR1 and CDR2 (germline): SQVTM, ANQGSEA. Germline trimming cut 6 bases from V and 3 bases from J; bases unmatched to any gene: 5. The DNA for the CDR3 is TGCAGCGTAAACGGACAGGACTACGAGCAGTACTTC. Its protein is CSVNGQDYEQYF.

The chain uses TRBV27 and TRBJ2-5; 7 bases match TRBD1. V dropped 5 bases and J dropped 4; count of bases not matched to a gene: 7. Germline CDR1 is MNHEY and CDR2 is SMNVEV (reference sequence). This CDR3 comprises 14 residues. CDR3 sequence: CASSIQGFLETQYF. The CDR3 DNA reads TGTGCCAGCAGTATACAGGGGTTCCTAGAGACCCAGTACTTC.

This chain links TRBV19 with TRBJ2-7; 9 bases are shared with TRBD1. The CDR3 covers 13 residues. Germline assignment: CDR1 LNHDA and CDR2 SQIVND (reference sequence). J was trimmed by 3 bases and V by 6 bases; bases with no gene match: 3. CDR3 DNA sequence: TGTGCCAGTAGGGGACAGGGTAACTACGAGCAGTACTTC. It is translated as CASRGQGNYEQYF.

The V gene is TRBV4-1, the J gene TRBJ2-5; perhaps TRBD1 as D (6 bases). The J call may be mistaken, given a closer DNA end match to TRBJ2-7. This CDR3 spans 15 amino acids. CDR1 is MGHRA, CDR2 YSYEKL, per germline. The CDR3 sequence is CASSQKAGQTYEQYF. For the CDR3, the DNA is TGCGCCAGCAGCCAAAAGGCAGGACAGACCTACGAGCAGTACTTC.

The chain carries TRBV5-1 and TRBJ2-1; D is undetermined. Deletions cut 1 base from V and 4 bases from J, with 6 bases between. The germline V gene has CDR1 SGHRS and CDR2 YFSETQ. The CDR3 runs 13 residues. The CDR3 DNA reads as TGCGCCAGCAGCTTGAATATGTACAATGAGCAGTTCTTC. Its protein is CASSLNMYNEQFF.

There are a few counts of this clone. At one end the junction does not follow the germline gene, possibly because of a read error. The genes are TRBV10-3 and TRBJ2-5; possibly TRBD2 for D (5 bases). The CDR3 runs 16 residues. Germline lookup yields CDR1 ENHRY and CDR2 SYGVKD. The chain's CDR3 is CASSSPLLEGGETQYF. The CDR3 DNA sequence: TGTGCCAGCAGTTCCCCCCTACTAGAGGGTGGAGAGACCCAGTACTTC.

For the CDR3, the DNA is TGTGCCAGCAGCTTAGCGGAAGGGTCCCCCAACACCGGGGAGCTGTTTTTT. Amino acid sequence: CASSLAEGSPNTGELFF. The chain couples TRBV7-8 to TRBJ2-2; no clear D gene. CDR1 and CDR2 (germline): SGHVS, FQNEAQ. Between the trimmed V and J ends, which lost 0 bases and 2 bases, there was a span of 13 bases. CDR3 length: 17 residues.

This clone was observed a single time. The chain recombines TRBV29-1 with TRBJ2-7; TRBD2 matches 8 bases. Losses at the gene ends were 4 bases for V and 4 bases for J; bases not matched to a gene: 6. This CDR3 has 13 residues. The germline CDR1 and CDR2 sequences are SQVTM and ANQGSEA. The CDR3 here is CSVGSSGSYEQYF. DNA of the CDR3: TGCAGCGTTGGTTCTAGCGGGTCGTACGAGCAGTACTTC.

CDR3 sequence reads: CASSLRRGYLQETQYF. CDR3 DNA: TGTGCCAGCAGCTTACGCAGGGGGTATTTGCAGGAGACCCAGTACTTC. V is TRBV11-1 and J is TRBJ2-5, with 7 bases fitting TRBD1. This CDR3 comprises 16 residues. V lost 2 bases to trimming and J lost 5 bases; unmatched junction nucleotides: 11. Germline V lookup: CDR1 SGHAT, CDR2 FQDESV (reference sequence). Variable domain in full (rest from reference TRBV11-1 and TRBJ2-5): EAEVAQSPRYKITEKSQAVAFWCDPISGHATLYWYRQILGQGPELLVQFQDESVVDDSQLPKDRFSAERLKGVDSTLKIQPAELGDSAMYLCASSLRRGYLQETQYFGPGTRLLVL.

This chain connects TRBV30 to TRBJ1-3; tentatively, D is TRBD1 (5 bases). The CDR3 spans 14 residues. Germline-derived CDR1 and CDR2 are GTSNPN and SVGIG (reference sequence). V was shortened by 7 bases and J by 0 bases, with 13 bases between the two germline ends. CDR3 DNA sequence: TGTGCCTCCGGACAAGGGTACTCTGGAAACACCATATATTTT. It translates to CASGQGYSGNTIYF.

The chain combines TRBV29-1 with TRBJ1-1, with no clear D. Trimming took 3 bases from V and 1 from J, leaving 9 bases between them. Per the germline V gene, CDR1 is SQVTM and CDR2 is ANQGSEA. CDR3 length: 13 amino acids. The CDR3 DNA reads TGCAGCGTTGAGTCTGGAGGGAACACTGAAGCTTTCTTT. This encodes CSVESGGNTEAFF.

This chain joins TRBV7-2 and TRBJ2-7; 8 bases align to TRBD1. The V and J ends lost 6 bases and 4 bases, in that order; junction bases with no gene match: 11. CDR1 and CDR2 from the germline V gene are SGHTA and FQGNSA. The CDR3 has 15 residues. This CDR3 is CASRFGGTGSYEQYF. The CDR3 DNA follows: TGTGCCAGCAGGTTTGGGGGGACAGGCTCGTACGAGCAGTACTTC.

This chain links TRBV18 with TRBJ2-3; D possibly corresponds to TRBD2 (6 bases). CDR1 and CDR2 from the germline V gene are KGHSH and LQKENI. This CDR3 is 15 amino acids long. V was shortened by 1 base and J by 1 base, with 9 bases between the two germline ends. The CDR3: CASSPLGTGTDTQYF. As DNA, the CDR3 is TGTGCCAGCTCACCACTTGGGACTGGCACAGATACGCAGTATTTT.

The V gene is TRBV19, the J gene TRBJ2-3; possible D gene TRBD2, 5 bases. The V end lost 9 bases, the J end lost 4 bases, and 14 bases lay between the germline ends. CDR3 length equals 13 residues. CDR1 is LNHDA and CDR2 is SQIVND in the germline V gene (reference sequence). CDR3 in amino acids: CASQDWSADTQYF. CDR3 DNA: TGTGCCAGCCAGGACTGGTCGGCAGATACGCAGTATTTT. The complete variable domain, with remaining parts taken from reference TRBV19 and TRBJ2-3, reads DGGITQSPKYLFRKEGQNVTLSCEQNLNHDAMYWYRQDPGQGLRLIYYSQIVNDFQKGDIAEGYSVSREKKESFPLTVTSAQKNPTAFYLCASQDWSADTQYFGPGTRLTVL.

The rearrangement links TRBV27 to TRBJ1-6, with D maybe TRBD1 (6 bases). The CDR3 consists of 13 residues. The germline CDR1 and CDR2 sequences are MNHEY and SMNVEV (reference sequence). Trimming shortened V by 5 bases and J by 9 bases, and 11 bases separated the two germline ends. For the CDR3, the DNA is TGTGCCAGCAGTACAGGGCATCTTTCACCCCTCCACTTT. Protein sequence: CASSTGHLSPLHF.

The V call is TRBV6-5, the J call TRBJ2-3; TRBD1 or TRBD2 may be the D gene (5 bases each). The CDR3 covers 14 residues. Trimming removed 6 bases at V and 2 bases at J, with 12 bases between. Germline V gene data show CDR1 as MNHEY and CDR2 as SVGAGI. CDR3 amino acids: CASSEGPNTDTQYF. CDR3 bases: TGTGCCAGCAGCGAGGGACCGAACACAGATACGCAGTATTTT.

As to this clone: A junction end diverges from the germline sequence, so it may reflect a read error. The chain carries TRBV27 and TRBJ2-1; 8 bases line up with TRBD2. CDR3 length: 13 amino acids. Germline lookup yields CDR1 MNHEY and CDR2 SMNVEV (reference sequence). The CDR3 loop is CASSLPGTSDEVF. The CDR3 DNA sequence: TGTGCCAGCAGTTTACCCGGGACTAGTGATGAGGTCTTC.

The V gene is TRBV4-1, the J gene TRBJ2-3, with a weak D call TRBD2 (5 bases). The V and J ends lost 5 bases and 5 bases respectively, with 11 bases between them. The germline V gene encodes CDR1 MGHRA and CDR2 YSYEKL. The CDR3 length is 13 residues. The CDR3 sequence is CASSREQRDTQYF. DNA for the CDR3: TGCGCCAGCAGCAGGGAGCAGCGAGATACGCAGTATTTT.

The chain is built from TRBV5-4 and TRBJ2-2; a possible D gene is TRBD2 (6 bases). The ends were cut back, 2 bases at V and 7 bases at J, with 15 bases in the middle. The CDR3 runs to 15 residues. The germline V gene has CDR1 SGHNT and CDR2 YYREEE (reference sequence). The CDR3 DNA is TGTGCCAGCAGCTTCGGCGTCGGGGGAAGCGGGGAGCTGTTTTTT. Amino acids: CASSFGVGGSGELFF.

This chain joins TRBV9 and TRBJ1-4, with a possible D match to TRBD1 (6 bases). CDR3 size: 14 residues. V was trimmed by 4 bases and J by 5 bases, leaving 12 bases between them. Germline assignment: CDR1 SGDLS and CDR2 YYNGEE. CDR3 residues: CASSPRGPNEKLFF. CDR3 nucleotides: TGTGCCAGCAGCCCTCGGGGGCCCAATGAAAAACTGTTTTTT.

This clone was seen more than once but under ten times. V and J are TRBV11-3 and TRBJ2-1; 7 bases map to TRBD2. Germline values: CDR1 SGHNT, CDR2 YENEEA. The CDR3 has 17 amino acids. J lost 7 bases, V lost 5 bases, and 17 bases had no gene match. The CDR3 DNA reads as TGTGCCAGCAGCCCCGGGGGAGGGCCTTCGATGAGGAATGAGCAGTTCTTC. Protein sequence: CASSPGGGPSMRNEQFF.

The rearrangement joins TRBV30 to TRBJ2-5; a weak D match, TRBD1 (7 bases). The germline V gene encodes CDR1 GTSNPN and CDR2 SVGIG (reference sequence). This CDR3 has 13 amino acids. V dropped 3 bases and J dropped 5 bases, with 13 bases sitting between them. The CDR3 DNA reads as TGTGCCTGGAGAAAGACAGGGAGGGAGACCCAGTACTTC. Translation gives CAWRKTGRETQYF. Complete variable domain (other parts from reference TRBV30 and TRBJ2-5): SQTIHQWPATLVQPVGSPLSLECTVEGTSNPNLYWYRQAAGRGLQLLFYSVGIGQISSEVPQNLSASRPQDRQFILSSKKLLLSDSGFYLCAWRKTGRETQYFGPGTRLLVL.

This chain links TRBV6-1 with TRBJ2-5, with TRBD1 matching 8 bases. After removal of 4 bases from V and 4 bases from J, the junction contained 14 bases not matched to a gene. The CDR3 runs to 17 residues. Looked up from germline, CDR1 is MNHNS and CDR2 is SASEGT. CDR3 sequence: CASSVMSAQGAGETQYF. CDR3 bases: TGTGCCAGCAGTGTAATGAGCGCTCAGGGGGCCGGAGAGACCCAGTACTTC.

The V call is TRBV6-1, the J call TRBJ2-1; 10 nucleotides agree with TRBD2. From germline, CDR1 is MNHNS and CDR2 SASEGT. V lost 4 bases and J lost 2; bases outside the gene matches: 2. The CDR3 sequence is 15 residues long. The CDR3 DNA sequence: TGTGCCAGCAGTGGAGGACTAGCGGCCTACAATGAGCAGTTCTTC. Its protein is CASSGGLAAYNEQFF.

This clone was seen once. This sequence joins TRBV29-1 and TRBJ1-1; D is perhaps TRBD1 (5 bases). The germline V gene has CDR1 SQVTM and CDR2 ANQGSEA. The CDR3 extends over 13 amino acids. V was trimmed by 8 bases and J by 1 base, leaving 14 bases between them. CDR3 protein: CSYRRGGNTEAFF. The CDR3 DNA is TGCAGCTATCGGCGGGGGGGGAACACTGAAGCTTTCTTT.

The chain links TRBV2 to TRBJ2-7, with D possibly TRBD2 on 5 matching bases. V lost 3 bases and J 4 bases, leaving 13 bases between the germline ends. The CDR3 loop spans 14 amino acids. Germline lookup yields CDR1 SNHLY and CDR2 FYNNEI. DNA of the CDR3: TGTGCCAGCAGTGACCAGTTACGGGGTTACGAGCAGTACTTC. Residues: CASSDQLRGYEQYF. Full variable domain (rest looked up from reference TRBV2 and TRBJ2-7): EPEVTQTPSHQVTQMGQEVILRCVPISNHLYFYWYRQILGQKVEFLVSFYNNEISEKSEIFDDQFSVERPDGSNFTLKIRSTKLEDSAMYFCASSDQLRGYEQYFGPGTRLTVT.

The chain links TRBV28 to TRBJ1-1; 7 bases align to TRBD1. The junction had 11 bases not matched to a gene; V was cut back by 5 bases and J by 5 bases. CDR1 is MDHEN and CDR2 is SYDVKM in the germline V gene. This CDR3 region has 15 residues. CDR3 coding DNA: TGTGCCAGCAGTACAACAGGACAGGCGGGGACTGAAGCTTTCTTT. This encodes CASSTTGQAGTEAFF.

The genes are TRBV19 and TRBJ2-3, with unresolved D. Trimming shortened V by 3 bases and J by 11 bases, and 15 bases separated the two germline ends. CDR3 size: 13 residues. Germline CDR1 LNHDA, CDR2 SQIVND (reference sequence). The CDR3 nucleotides are TGTGCCAGTAGTATGGGTTCACCCGTGGGGCAGTATTTT. Translation: CASSMGSPVGQYF.